This T cell receptor beta chain emerged from a study of monozygotic twins with cystic fibrosis. Study-level information: Libraries were built from roughly 3 micrograms of fragmented DNA using approximately 16 PCR cycles. Study-wide findings and caveats: Low clonality (median around 0.0096) suggested a mostly naive repertoire. Monozygotic CF twin pairs shared significantly more nucleotide-identical clonotypes than unrelated CF individuals did.

Per the germline V gene, CDR1 is SGHVS and CDR2 is FNYEAQ. V shed 5 bases and J shed 0 bases, with 11 bases lying between them. This CDR3 has 14 residues. Of note for this clone: Its target is unknown.

Libraries were prepared by immunoSEQ multiplex PCR; TCRdb keeps only in-frame clonotypes and omits some of them. Among 30,000 to 45,000 clones listed, over 70% were seen once. Source material: blood. The V and J genes are TRBV7-6 and TRBJ2-7, with a weak D call TRBD1 (6 bases). This sequence originates from a girl aged 2-9 years with cystic fibrosis. The CDR3 nucleotides are TGTGCCAGCAGCCCTAGGGGGAGCTCCTACGAGCAGTACTTC. It is translated as CASSPRGSSYEQYF.